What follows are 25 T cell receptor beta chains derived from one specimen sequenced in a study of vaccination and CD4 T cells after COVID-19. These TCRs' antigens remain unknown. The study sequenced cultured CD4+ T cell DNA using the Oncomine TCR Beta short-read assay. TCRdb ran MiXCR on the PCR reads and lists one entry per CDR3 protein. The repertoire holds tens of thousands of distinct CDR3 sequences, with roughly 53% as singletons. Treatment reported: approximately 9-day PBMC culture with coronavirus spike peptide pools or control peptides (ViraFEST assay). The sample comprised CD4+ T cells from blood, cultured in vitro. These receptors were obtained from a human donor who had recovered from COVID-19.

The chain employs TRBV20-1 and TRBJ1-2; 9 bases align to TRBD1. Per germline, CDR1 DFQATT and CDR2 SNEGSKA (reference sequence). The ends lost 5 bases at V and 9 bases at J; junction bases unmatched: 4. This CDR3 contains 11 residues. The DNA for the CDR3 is TGCAGTGCTGGGACAGGGATAAGCTACACCTTC. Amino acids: CSAGTGISYTF.

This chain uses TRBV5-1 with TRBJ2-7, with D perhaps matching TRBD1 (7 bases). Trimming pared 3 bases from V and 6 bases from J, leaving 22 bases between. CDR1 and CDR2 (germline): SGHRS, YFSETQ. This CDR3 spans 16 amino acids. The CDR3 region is CASSSNPAGGLAEQYF. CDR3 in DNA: TGCGCCAGCAGCTCCAATCCCGCAGGGGGACTGGCCGAGCAGTACTTC.

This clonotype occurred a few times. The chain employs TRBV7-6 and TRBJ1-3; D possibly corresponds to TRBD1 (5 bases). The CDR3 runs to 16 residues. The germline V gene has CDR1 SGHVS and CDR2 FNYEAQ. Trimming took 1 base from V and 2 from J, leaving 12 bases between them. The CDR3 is CASSLGLRGAGNTIYF. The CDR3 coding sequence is TGTGCCAGCAGCTTAGGCCTAAGGGGAGCTGGAAACACCATATATTTT. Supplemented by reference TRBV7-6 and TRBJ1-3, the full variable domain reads GAGVSQSPRYKVTKRGQDVALRCDPISGHVSLYWYRQALGQGPEFLTYFNYEAQQDKSGLPNDRFSAERPEGSISTLTIQRTEQRDSAMYRCASSLGLRGAGNTIYFGEGSWLTVV.

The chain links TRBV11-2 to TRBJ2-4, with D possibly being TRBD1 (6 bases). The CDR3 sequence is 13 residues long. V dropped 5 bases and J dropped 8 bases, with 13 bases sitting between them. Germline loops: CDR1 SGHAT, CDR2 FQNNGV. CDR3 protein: CASSTGLEDIQYF. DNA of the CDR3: TGTGCCAGCAGCACAGGGTTAGAGGACATTCAGTACTTC.

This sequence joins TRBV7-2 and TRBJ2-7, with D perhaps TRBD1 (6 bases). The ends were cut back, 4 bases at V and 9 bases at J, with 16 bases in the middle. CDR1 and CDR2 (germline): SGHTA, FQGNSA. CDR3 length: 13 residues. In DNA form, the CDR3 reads TGTGCCAGCAGCTCCTATATACAGGGATGGCAGTACTTC. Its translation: CASSSYIQGWQYF.

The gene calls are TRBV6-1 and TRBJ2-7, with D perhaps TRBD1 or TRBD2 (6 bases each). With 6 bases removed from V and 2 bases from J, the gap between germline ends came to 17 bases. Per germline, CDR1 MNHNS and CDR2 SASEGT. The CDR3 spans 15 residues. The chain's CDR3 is CASRPTGLAAYEQYF. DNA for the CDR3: TGTGCCAGCAGACCGACAGGATTAGCGGCCTACGAGCAGTACTTC.

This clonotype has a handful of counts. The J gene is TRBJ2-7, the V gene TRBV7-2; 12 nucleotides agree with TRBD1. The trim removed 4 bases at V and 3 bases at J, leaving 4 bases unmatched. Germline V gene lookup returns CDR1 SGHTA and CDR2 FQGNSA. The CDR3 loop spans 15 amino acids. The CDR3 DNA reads TGTGCCAGCAGCTCCGGGACAGGGGGCGGCTACGAGCAGTACTTC. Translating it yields CASSSGTGGGYEQYF.

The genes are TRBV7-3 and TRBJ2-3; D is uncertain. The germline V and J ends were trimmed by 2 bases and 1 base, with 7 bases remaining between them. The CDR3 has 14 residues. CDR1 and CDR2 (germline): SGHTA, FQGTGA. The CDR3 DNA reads TGTGCCAGCAGCTTATCGGGTGGCACAGATACGCAGTATTTT. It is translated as CASSLSGGTDTQYF.

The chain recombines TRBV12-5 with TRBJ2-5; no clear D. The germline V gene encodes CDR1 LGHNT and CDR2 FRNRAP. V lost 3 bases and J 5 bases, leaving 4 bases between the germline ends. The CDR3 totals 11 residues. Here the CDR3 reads CASGFGETQYF. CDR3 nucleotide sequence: TGTGCTAGTGGTTTCGGGGAGACCCAGTACTTC.

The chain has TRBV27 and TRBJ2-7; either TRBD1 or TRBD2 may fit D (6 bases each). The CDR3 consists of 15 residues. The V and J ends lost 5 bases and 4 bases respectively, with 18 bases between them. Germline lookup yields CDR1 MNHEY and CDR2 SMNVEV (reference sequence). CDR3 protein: CASSPPGAYGYEQYF. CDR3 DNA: TGTGCCAGCAGTCCCCCGGGGGCCTACGGTTACGAGCAGTACTTC.

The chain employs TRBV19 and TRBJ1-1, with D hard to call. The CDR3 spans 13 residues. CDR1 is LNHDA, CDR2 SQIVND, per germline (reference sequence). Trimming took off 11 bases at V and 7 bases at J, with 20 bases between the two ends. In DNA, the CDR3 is TGTGCCGCGAAAGGGATCGGTCCGGGTGAAGCTTTCTTT. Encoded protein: CAAKGIGPGEAFF.

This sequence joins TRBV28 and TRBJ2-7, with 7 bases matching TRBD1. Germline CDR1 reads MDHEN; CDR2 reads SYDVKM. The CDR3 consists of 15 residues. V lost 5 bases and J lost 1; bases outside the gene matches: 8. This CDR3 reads CASSGVDRLSYEQYF. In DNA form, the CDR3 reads TGTGCCAGCAGTGGAGTGGACAGGCTTTCCTACGAGCAGTACTTC.

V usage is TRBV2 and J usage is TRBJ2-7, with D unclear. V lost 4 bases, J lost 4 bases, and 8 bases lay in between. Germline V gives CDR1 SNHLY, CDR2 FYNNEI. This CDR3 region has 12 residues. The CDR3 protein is CASSVKGYEQYF. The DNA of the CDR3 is TGTGCCAGCAGTGTTAAGGGTTACGAGCAGTACTTC.

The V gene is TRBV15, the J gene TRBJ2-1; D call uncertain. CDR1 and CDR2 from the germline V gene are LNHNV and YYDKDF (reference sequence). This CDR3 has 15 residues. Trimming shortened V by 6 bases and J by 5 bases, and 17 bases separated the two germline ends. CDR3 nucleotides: TGTGCCACCAGGCCCGGGCGGCTTCCCGACAATGAGCAGTTCTTC. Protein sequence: CATRPGRLPDNEQFF.

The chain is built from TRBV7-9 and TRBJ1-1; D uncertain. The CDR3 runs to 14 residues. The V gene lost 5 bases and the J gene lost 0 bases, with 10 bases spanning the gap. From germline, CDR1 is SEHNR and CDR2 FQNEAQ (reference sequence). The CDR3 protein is CASSLDRMNTEAFF. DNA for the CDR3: TGTGCCAGCAGCCTGGACCGTATGAACACTGAAGCTTTCTTT.

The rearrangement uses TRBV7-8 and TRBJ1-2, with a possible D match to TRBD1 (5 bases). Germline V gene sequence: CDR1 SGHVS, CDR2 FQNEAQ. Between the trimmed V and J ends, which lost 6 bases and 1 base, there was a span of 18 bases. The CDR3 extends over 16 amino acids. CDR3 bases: TGTGCCAGCAGTCCGACAAGGGGCGGACTTAACTATGGCTACACCTTC. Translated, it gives CASSPTRGGLNYGYTF. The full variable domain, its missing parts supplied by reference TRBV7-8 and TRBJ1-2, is GAGVSQSPRYKVAKRGQDVALRCDPISGHVSLFWYQQALGQGPEFLTYFQNEAQLDKSGLPSDRFFAERPEGSVSTLKIQRTQQEDSAVYLCASSPTRGGLNYGYTFGSGTRLTVV.

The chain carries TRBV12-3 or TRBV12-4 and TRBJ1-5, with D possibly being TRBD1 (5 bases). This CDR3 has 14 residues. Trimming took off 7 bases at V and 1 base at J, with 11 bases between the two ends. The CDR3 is CASNLGESNQPQHF. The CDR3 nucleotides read TGTGCCAGCAACCTGGGGGAGAGCAATCAGCCCCAGCATTTT.

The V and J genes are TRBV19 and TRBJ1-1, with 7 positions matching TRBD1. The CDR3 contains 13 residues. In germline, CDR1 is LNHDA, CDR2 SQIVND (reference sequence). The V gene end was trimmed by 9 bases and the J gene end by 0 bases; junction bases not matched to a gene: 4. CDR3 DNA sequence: TGTGCCAGCGGGAGGGGGCTGAACACTGAAGCTTTCTTT. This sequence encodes CASGRGLNTEAFF.

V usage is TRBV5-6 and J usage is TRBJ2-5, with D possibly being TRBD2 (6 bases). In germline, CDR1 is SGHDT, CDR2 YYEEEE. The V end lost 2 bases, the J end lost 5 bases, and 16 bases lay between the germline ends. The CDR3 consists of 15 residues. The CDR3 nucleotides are TGTGCCAGCAGCTTTGGAGGGGCTGGCGGCGAGACCCAGTACTTC. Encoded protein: CASSFGGAGGETQYF.

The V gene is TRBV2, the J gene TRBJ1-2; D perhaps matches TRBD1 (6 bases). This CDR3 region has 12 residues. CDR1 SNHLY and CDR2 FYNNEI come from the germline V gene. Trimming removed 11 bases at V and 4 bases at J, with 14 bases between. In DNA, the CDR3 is TGTGCCTCCAGGAACAGGGTCTATGGCTACACCTTC. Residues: CASRNRVYGYTF.

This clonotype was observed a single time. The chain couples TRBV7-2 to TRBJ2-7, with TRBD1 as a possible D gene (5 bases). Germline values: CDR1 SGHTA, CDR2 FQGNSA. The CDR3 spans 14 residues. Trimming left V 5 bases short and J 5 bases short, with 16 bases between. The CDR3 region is CASSLDQGPDEQYF. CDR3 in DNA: TGTGCCAGCAGCCTAGATCAGGGCCCGGACGAGCAGTACTTC.

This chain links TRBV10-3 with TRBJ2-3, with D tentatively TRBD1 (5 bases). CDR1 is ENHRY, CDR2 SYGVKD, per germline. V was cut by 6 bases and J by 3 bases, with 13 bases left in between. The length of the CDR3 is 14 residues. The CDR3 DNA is TGTGCCATCAGAACCACAGGATTTACAGATACGCAGTATTTT. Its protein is CAIRTTGFTDTQYF.

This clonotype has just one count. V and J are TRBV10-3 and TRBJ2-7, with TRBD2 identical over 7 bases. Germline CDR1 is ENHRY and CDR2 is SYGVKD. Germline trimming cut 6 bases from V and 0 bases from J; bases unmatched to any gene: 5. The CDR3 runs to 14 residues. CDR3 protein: CAIRGGGGSYEQYF. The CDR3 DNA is TGTGCCATCAGAGGTGGCGGGGGCTCCTACGAGCAGTACTTC.

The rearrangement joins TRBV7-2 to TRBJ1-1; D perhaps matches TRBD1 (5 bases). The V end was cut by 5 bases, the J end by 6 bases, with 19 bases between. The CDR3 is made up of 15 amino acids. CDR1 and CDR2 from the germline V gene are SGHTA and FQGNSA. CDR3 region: CASSLSGTTVAEAFF. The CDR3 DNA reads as TGTGCCAGCAGCCTCTCTGGGACCACGGTTGCTGAAGCTTTCTTT.

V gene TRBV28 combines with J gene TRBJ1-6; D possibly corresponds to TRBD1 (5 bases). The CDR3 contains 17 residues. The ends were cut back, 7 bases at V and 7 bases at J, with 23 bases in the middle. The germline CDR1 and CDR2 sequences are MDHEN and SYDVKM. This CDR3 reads CASIEQVRLTENSPLHF. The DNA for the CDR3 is TGTGCCAGCATTGAGCAGGTTCGGTTGACAGAAAATTCACCCCTCCACTTT.